These T cell receptor beta chains were read from a single sample in a study of control samples from healthy donors and cancer patients. The assay was immunoSEQ multiplex PCR, and TCRdb's table has in-frame clones only and misses some. The data contain some 89,000 clones, about 83% of them singletons. The sample taken for sequencing was blood. The source is a woman in her thirties or forties in good health. Both conserved end residues are part of each CDR3. Fields, in order: CDR3 protein, CDR3 DNA, clone size, CDR3 length, D gene, V gene, J gene. The D gene is left open where the match is weak. For some rows the clone size is stated as once, few or many, or as a class when expanded; others skip it.

cdr3_aa: CASSPILEGFNEKLFF
cdr3_nt: TGTGCCAGTAGCCCCATACTGGAAGGGTTCAATGAAAAACTGTTTTTT
clone_size: .
cdr3_length: 16
d_call: .
v_call: TRBV19
j_call: TRBJ1-4

cdr3_aa: CASSQDARQGADIQYF
cdr3_nt: TGCGCCAGCAGCCAAGACGCGAGACAGGGGGCTGACATTCAGTACTTC
clone_size: once
cdr3_length: 16
d_call: TRBD1
v_call: TRBV4-3
j_call: TRBJ2-4

cdr3_aa: CASSMRQGGYNSPLHF
cdr3_nt: TGTGCCAGTAGTATGAGACAGGGTGGGTATAATTCACCCCTCCACTTT
clone_size: .
cdr3_length: 16
d_call: TRBD1
v_call: TRBV19
j_call: TRBJ1-6

cdr3_aa: CASTGDRGDEKLFF
cdr3_nt: TGTGCCAGTACCGGGGACAGGGGGGATGAAAAACTGTTTTTT
clone_size: many
cdr3_length: 14
d_call: TRBD1
v_call: TRBV19
j_call: TRBJ1-4

cdr3_aa: CASSWDITSYEQYF
cdr3_nt: TGTGCCAGTAGTTGGGACATCACTTCCTACGAGCAGTACTTC
clone_size: .
cdr3_length: 14
d_call: .
v_call: TRBV19
j_call: TRBJ2-7

cdr3_aa: CASSLRQGKGNTIYF
cdr3_nt: TGTGCCAGCAGCCTAAGACAGGGAAAGGGGAACACCATATATTTT
clone_size: .
cdr3_length: 15
d_call: TRBD1
v_call: TRBV3-1/TRBV3-2
j_call: TRBJ1-3

cdr3_aa: CASSATFANTGELFF
cdr3_nt: TGTGCCAGCAGTGCGACTTTCGCGAACACCGGGGAGCTGTTTTTT
clone_size: once
cdr3_length: 15
d_call: .
v_call: TRBV2
j_call: TRBJ2-2

cdr3_aa: CASSQDPGTGGREQYF
cdr3_nt: TGCGCCAGCAGCCAAGATCCGGGGACAGGGGGCCGGGAGCAGTACTTC
clone_size: .
cdr3_length: 16
d_call: TRBD1
v_call: TRBV4-1
j_call: TRBJ2-7

cdr3_aa: CASSNRPSGGTDTQYF
cdr3_nt: TGCGCCAGCAGCAATCGACCTAGCGGGGGCACAGATACGCAGTATTTT
clone_size: .
cdr3_length: 16
d_call: TRBD2
v_call: TRBV5-1
j_call: TRBJ2-3

cdr3_aa: CASSLMQGAYGYTF
cdr3_nt: TGTGCCAGCAGCTTAATGCAGGGGGCCTATGGCTACACCTTC
clone_size: .
cdr3_length: 14
d_call: TRBD1
v_call: TRBV7-8
j_call: TRBJ1-2

cdr3_aa: CAWRRQGWNSPLHF
cdr3_nt: TGTGCCTGGCGAAGACAGGGGTGGAATTCACCCCTCCACTTT
clone_size: .
cdr3_length: 14
d_call: TRBD1
v_call: TRBV30
j_call: TRBJ1-6

cdr3_aa: CASSLKVALDTEAFF
cdr3_nt: TGTGCCAGCTCCCTCAAGGTGGCCTTGGACACTGAAGCTTTCTTT
clone_size: .
cdr3_length: 15
d_call: .
v_call: TRBV18
j_call: TRBJ1-1

cdr3_aa: CASRSGTEAPYEQYF
cdr3_nt: TGCGCCAGCAGATCCGGGACAGAGGCTCCCTACGAGCAGTACTTC
clone_size: .
cdr3_length: 15
d_call: TRBD1
v_call: TRBV10-1
j_call: TRBJ2-7

cdr3_aa: CASSPWEQGAGYGYTF
cdr3_nt: TGTGCCAGCAGCCCTTGGGAACAGGGGGCAGGATATGGCTACACCTTC
clone_size: .
cdr3_length: 16
d_call: TRBD1
v_call: TRBV7-9
j_call: TRBJ1-2

cdr3_aa: CAWSARTSGLSSYNEQFF
cdr3_nt: TGTGCCTGGAGTGCTCGGACTAGCGGGCTTAGCTCCTACAATGAGCAGTTCTTC
clone_size: .
cdr3_length: 18
d_call: TRBD2
v_call: TRBV30
j_call: TRBJ2-1

cdr3_aa: CAGERGYEQYF
cdr3_nt: TGTGCCGGCGAGCGGGGTTACGAGCAGTACTTC
clone_size: .
cdr3_length: 11
d_call: TRBD2
v_call: TRBV30
j_call: TRBJ2-7

cdr3_aa: CASSPGGGQETQYF
cdr3_nt: TGCGCCAGCAGCCCGGGCGGGGGACAAGAGACCCAGTACTTC
clone_size: .
cdr3_length: 14
d_call: TRBD2
v_call: TRBV5-1
j_call: TRBJ2-5